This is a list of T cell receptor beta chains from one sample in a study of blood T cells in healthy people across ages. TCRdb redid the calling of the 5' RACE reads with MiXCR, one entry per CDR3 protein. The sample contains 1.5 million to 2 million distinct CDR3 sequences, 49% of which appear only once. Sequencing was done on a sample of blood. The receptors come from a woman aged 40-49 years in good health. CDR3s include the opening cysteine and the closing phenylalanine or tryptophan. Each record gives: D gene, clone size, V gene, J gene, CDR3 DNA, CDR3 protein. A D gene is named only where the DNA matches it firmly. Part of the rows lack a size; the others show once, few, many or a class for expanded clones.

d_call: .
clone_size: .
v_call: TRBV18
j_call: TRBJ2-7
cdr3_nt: TGTGCCAGCTCACGGGAGACAGCCAACTACGAGCAGTACTTC
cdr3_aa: CASSRETANYEQYF

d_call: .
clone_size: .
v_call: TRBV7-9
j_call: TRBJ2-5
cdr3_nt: TGTGCCAGCCGGTCCGTAGTGCGCGAGACCCAGTACTTC
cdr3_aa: CASRSVVRETQYF

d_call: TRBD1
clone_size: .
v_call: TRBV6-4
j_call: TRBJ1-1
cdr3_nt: TGTGCCAGCAGTGACTCGGGACAGGGGAGCACTGAAGCTTTCTTT
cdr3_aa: CASSDSGQGSTEAFF

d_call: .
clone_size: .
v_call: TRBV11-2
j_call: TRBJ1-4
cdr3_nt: TGTGCCAGCAGCTTAGGACGATCCCTTACAACTAATGAAAAACTGTTTTTT
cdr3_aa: CASSLGRSLTTNEKLFF

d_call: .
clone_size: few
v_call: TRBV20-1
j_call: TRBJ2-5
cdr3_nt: TGCAGTGCTAGTGTTACCTCAGTAGTACTCCCGTACCAAGAGACCCAGTACTTC
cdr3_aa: CSASVTSVVLPYQETQYF

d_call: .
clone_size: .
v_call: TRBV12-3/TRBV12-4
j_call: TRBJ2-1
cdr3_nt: TGTGCCAGCAGTCCAATATATTACAATGAGCAGTTCTTC
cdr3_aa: CASSPIYYNEQFF

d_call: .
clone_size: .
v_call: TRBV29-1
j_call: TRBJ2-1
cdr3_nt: TGCAGCGTTGATGGAGGGTACAATGAGCAGTTCTTC
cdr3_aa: CSVDGGYNEQFF

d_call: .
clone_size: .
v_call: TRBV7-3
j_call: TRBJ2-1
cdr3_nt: TGTGCCAGCAGACCCGCGGGGGCAAGGGACAATGAGCAGTTCTTC
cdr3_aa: CASRPAGARDNEQFF

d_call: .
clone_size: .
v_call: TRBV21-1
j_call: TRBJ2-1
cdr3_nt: TGTGCCCTGGCAGGAGCTAGCGGGGGGGCCCTAAATGAGCAGTTCTTC
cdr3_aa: CALAGASGGALNEQFF

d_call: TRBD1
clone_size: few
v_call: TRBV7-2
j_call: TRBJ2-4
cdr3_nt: TGTGCCAGCAGCCCTAGGGGGGGGACAGGGAAAAACATTCAGTACTTC
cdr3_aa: CASSPRGGTGKNIQYF

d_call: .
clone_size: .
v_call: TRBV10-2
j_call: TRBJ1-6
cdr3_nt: TGCGCCAGCGCAAGCTCCTATAATTCACCCCTCCACTTT
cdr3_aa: CASASSYNSPLHF

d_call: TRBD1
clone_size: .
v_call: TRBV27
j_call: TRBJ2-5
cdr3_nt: TGTGCCAGCAGTCTAACATTGCCCGGGACAGGGGTCCTCAATAAGCAGTACTTC
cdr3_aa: CASSLTLPGTGVLNKQYF

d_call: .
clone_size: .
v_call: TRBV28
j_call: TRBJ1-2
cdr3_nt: TGTGCCAGCAGTCCTGGACATGGTGGCTACACCTTC
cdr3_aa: CASSPGHGGYTF

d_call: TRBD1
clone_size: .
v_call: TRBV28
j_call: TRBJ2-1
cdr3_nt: TGTGCCAGCAGTATATCATCTAACCCGGTCCCGGTACAGGGGCCAAATGAGCAGTTCTTC
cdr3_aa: CASSISSNPVPVQGPNEQFF

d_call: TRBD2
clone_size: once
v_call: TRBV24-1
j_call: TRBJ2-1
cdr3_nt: TGTGCCACCAGTCCTCCAGTCGAGCGGGGGGCGTCCTACAATGAGCAGTTCTTC
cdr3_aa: CATSPPVERGASYNEQFF

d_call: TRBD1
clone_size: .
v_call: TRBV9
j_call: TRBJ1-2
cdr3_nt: TGTGCCAGCAGCGTAGCTGTGACCAGGGGGGCGATTGACTATGGCTACACCTTC
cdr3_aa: CASSVAVTRGAIDYGYTF

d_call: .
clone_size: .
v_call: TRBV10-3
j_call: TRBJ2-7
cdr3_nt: TGTGCCATCAAAAGCGACTCACCATACGAGCAGTACTTC
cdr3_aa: CAIKSDSPYEQYF

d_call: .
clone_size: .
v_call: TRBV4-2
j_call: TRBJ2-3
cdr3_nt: TGTGCCAGCAGCACTCCCGTGGACACAGATACGCAGTATTTT
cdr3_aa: CASSTPVDTDTQYF

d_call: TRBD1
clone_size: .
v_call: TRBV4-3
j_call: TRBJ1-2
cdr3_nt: TGCGCCAGCAGCCAAGACTTCACAGGGGCTCTCTATGGCTACACCTTC
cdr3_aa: CASSQDFTGALYGYTF

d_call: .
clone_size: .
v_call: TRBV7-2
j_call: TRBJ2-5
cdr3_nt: TGTGCCAGCAGCTTAGCTGACAGACCCCAAGAGACCCAGTACTTC
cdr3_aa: CASSLADRPQETQYF

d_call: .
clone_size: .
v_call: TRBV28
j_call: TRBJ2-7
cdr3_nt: TGTGTGACCCAGGGTTCCATGTACGAGCAGTACTTC
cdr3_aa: CVTQGSMYEQYF

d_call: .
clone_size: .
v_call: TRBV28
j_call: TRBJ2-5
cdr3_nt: TGTGCCAGCAGTTTGCCCATGACAGAAGAGACCCAGTACTTC
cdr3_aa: CASSLPMTEETQYF

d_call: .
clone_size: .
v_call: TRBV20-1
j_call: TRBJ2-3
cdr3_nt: TGCAGTGCCTTGGGATGGGGCACAGATACGCAGTATTTT
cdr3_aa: CSALGWGTDTQYF

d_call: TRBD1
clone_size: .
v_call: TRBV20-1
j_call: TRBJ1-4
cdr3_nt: TGCAGTGTTTTGCCACCCGACAGGGGGGATGAAAAACTGTTTTTT
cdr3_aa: CSVLPPDRGDEKLFF

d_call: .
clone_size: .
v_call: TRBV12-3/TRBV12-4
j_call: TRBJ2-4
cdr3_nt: TGTGCCAGCAGTCCTTTCCGGACTCTAGCCAAAAACATTCAGTACTTC
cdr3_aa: CASSPFRTLAKNIQYF

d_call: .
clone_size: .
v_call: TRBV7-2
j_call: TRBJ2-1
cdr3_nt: TGTGCCAGCAGCTTAGCGCATCACCTAATAGCGAGCTCCTACAATGAGCAGTTCTTC
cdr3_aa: CASSLAHHLIASSYNEQFF

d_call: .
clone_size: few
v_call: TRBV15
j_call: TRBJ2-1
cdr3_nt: TGTGCCACCAGCAGAGAGGTAGAGGGTAATGAGCAGTTCTTC
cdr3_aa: CATSREVEGNEQFF

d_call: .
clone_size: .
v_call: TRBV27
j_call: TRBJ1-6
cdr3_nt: TGTGCCAGCAAACCCGGGGCCCTAGGCTCACCCCTCCACTTT
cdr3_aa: CASKPGALGSPLHF

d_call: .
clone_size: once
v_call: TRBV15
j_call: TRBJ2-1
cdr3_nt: TGTGCCACCAGCAGAGTACCTTTTTCGGGGGATGAGCAGTTCTTC
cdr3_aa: CATSRVPFSGDEQFF

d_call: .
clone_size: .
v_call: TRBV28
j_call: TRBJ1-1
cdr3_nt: TGTGCCAGCAGCCTTGTGGGGGGTAGGGTTTTCTTT
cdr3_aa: CASSLVGGRVFF

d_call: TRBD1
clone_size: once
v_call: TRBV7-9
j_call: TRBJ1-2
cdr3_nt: TGTGCCAGCAGCTCAGACAGGGTCGTCTATGGCTACACCTTC
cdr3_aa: CASSSDRVVYGYTF

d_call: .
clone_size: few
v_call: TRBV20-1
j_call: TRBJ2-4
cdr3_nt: TGCAGTGCTGGGGAAACCAAAAACATTCAGTACTTC
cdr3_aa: CSAGETKNIQYF

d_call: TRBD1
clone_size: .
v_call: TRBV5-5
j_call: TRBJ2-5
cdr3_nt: TGTGCCAGCAGCTTGGGCCGGGACAGGGGGCGAGAGACCCAGTACTTC
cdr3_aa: CASSLGRDRGRETQYF

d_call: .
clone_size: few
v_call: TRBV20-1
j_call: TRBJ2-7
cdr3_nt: TGCAGTGCTAGAGATCGGTTGAGGGCCTACGAGCAGTACTTC
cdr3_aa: CSARDRLRAYEQYF

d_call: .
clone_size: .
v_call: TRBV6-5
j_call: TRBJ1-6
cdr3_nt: TGTGCCAGCAGGGGGACGGCAAATTCACCCCTCCACTTT
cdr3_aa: CASRGTANSPLHF

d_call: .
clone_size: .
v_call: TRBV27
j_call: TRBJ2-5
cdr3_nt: TGTGCCAGCAGGAGGATCGTGAACTCCTTAGAGACCCAGTACTTC
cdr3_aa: CASRRIVNSLETQYF

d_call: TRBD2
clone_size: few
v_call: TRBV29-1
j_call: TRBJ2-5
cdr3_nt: TGCAGCGTCGCAGCGGGGGGGATTTGGGAGACCCAGTACTTC
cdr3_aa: CSVAAGGIWETQYF

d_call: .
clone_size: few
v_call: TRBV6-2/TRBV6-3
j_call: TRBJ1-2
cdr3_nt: TGTGCCAGCAGTTACGCGCAGGGAGCTTGGGGCTACACCTTC
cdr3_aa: CASSYAQGAWGYTF

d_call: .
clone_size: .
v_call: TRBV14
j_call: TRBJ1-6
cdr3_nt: TGTGCCAGCAGCCAAAAATATGGAGCTAGCAATTCACCCCTCCACTTT
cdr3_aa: CASSQKYGASNSPLHF

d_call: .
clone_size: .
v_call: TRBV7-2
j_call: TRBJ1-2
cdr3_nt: TGTGCCAGCAGCTTAAAGAGTGGGGGCCACTATGGCTACACCTTC
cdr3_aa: CASSLKSGGHYGYTF

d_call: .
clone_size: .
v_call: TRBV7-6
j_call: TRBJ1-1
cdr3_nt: TGTGCCAGCAGCCCCAAATCTAGTGAGGGCACTGAAGCTTTCTTT
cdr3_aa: CASSPKSSEGTEAFF

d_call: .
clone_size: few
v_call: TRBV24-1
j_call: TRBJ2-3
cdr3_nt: TGTGCCACCAGTGATGCCGGGACTGAAACAGATACGCAGTATTTT
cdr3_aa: CATSDAGTETDTQYF

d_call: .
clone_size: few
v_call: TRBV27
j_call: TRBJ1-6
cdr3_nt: TGTGCCAGCAAACCTAATTTGGGAAAACCCTCCTCCTATAATTCACCCCTCCACTTT
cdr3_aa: CASKPNLGKPSSYNSPLHF

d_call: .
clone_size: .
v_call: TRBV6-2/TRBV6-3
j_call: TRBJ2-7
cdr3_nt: TGTGCCAGCAGTCGTCCTTCCAGGGACGAGCAGTACTTC
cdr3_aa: CASSRPSRDEQYF

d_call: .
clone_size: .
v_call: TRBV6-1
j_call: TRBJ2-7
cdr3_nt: TGTGCCAGCAGTGAAGTTAGTACCGTACACTCCTACGAGCAGTACTTC
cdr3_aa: CASSEVSTVHSYEQYF

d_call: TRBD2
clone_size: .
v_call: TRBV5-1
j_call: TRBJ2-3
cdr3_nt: TGCGCCAGCAGCACGGGGACTAGCGGGGGTGGAGCCGATACGCAGTATTTT
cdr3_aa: CASSTGTSGGGADTQYF

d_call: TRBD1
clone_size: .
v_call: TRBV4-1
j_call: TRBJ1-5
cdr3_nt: TGCGCCAGCAGCCAAGGGCCCGGGACAGGGTTTGGGCCCCAGCATTTT
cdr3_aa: CASSQGPGTGFGPQHF

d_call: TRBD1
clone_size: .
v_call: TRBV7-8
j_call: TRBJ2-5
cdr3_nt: TGTGCCAGCAGCTTAGGGCGGACAGGGGAAGAGACCCAGTACTTC
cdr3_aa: CASSLGRTGEETQYF